One and the same sample provided the 27 T cell receptor beta chains below, sequenced in a study of response to subunit inactivated influenza vaccine (dated by TCRdb to between 2017 and 2018). This specimen's time point label, interpreted: approximately 47 days after influenza vaccine administration. Libraries came from RT-PCR. Sequencing relied on an Illumina HiSeq 2500. TCRdb trimmed public reads at Q25 via fastp, called clones via MiXCR and kept in-frame beta chains. Rows merge per CDR3 protein into single entries with the most common DNA and genes. Here the sample has some 160,000 distinct CDR3 sequences; around 9.9% occur a single time. The top ten hold around 12% of the sample. The sample in question was non-naive T cells sorted from PBMCs, obtained roughly 47 days after vaccination. The cell subset or site label for this specimen denotes: memory T cell fraction. These receptor sequences come from a man over 45 who received an inactivated influenza vaccine. Donor details come from another sample of the same person, matched by shared clones.

In this sample, this clonotype turned up a few times. The chain combines TRBV20-1 with TRBJ2-5; D may correspond to TRBD1 or TRBD2 (5 bases each). The V gene lost 0 bases and the J gene lost 6 bases, with 14 bases spanning the gap. CDR3 length equals 14 residues. CDR1 is DFQATT, CDR2 SNEGSKA, per germline (reference sequence). CDR3 residues: CSARDVGGGKTQYF. The DNA for the CDR3 is TGCAGTGCTAGAGATGTTGGGGGTGGGAAGACCCAGTACTTC.

This clonotype has a count of ten or more. This chain connects TRBV20-1 to TRBJ2-3; D is perhaps TRBD2 (5 bases). Germline V lookup: CDR1 DFQATT, CDR2 SNEGSKA (reference sequence). This CDR3 has 17 amino acids. V was shortened by 0 bases and J by 2 bases, with 18 bases between the two germline ends. This CDR3 is CSARDRSPSTSTDTQYF. The CDR3 region has the DNA TGCAGTGCTAGAGATCGGTCTCCTAGCACTTCCACAGATACGCAGTATTTT.

This clonotype appeared many times. J is TRBJ2-3 and V is TRBV3-1, with 9 bases fitting TRBD2. The CDR3 loop spans 12 amino acids. With V trimmed by 10 bases and J by 1 base, 0 bases remained unmatched. Germline V gene lookup returns CDR1 LGHDT and CDR2 YNNKEL (reference sequence). CDR3 DNA sequence: TGTGCCACTAGCGGGGGCACAGATACGCAGTATTTT. Its protein is CATSGGTDTQYF.

This chain uses TRBV28 with TRBJ2-2; TRBD2 matches 11 bases. There are 19 residues in the CDR3. Germline V gene lookup returns CDR1 MDHEN and CDR2 SYDVKM. J was trimmed by 1 base and V by 5 bases; bases with no gene match: 12. The CDR3 DNA reads as TGTGCCAGCAGTCTGCCTAGCGGGGGGCTCATAAAGAACACCGGGGAGCTGTTTTTT. Translating gives CASSLPSGGLIKNTGELFF.

In its sample, this clonotype was seen many times. The chain employs TRBV25-1 and TRBJ2-1, with 9 bases aligning to TRBD2. V lost 6 bases and J lost 5; bases outside the gene matches: 5. The germline V gene has CDR1 MGHDK and CDR2 SYGVNS. This CDR3 contains 14 residues. CDR3 region: CASREIAGDNEQFF. CDR3 bases: TGTGCCAGCAGGGAGATAGCGGGAGACAATGAGCAGTTCTTC.

This clonotype was detected a few times. The rearrangement joins TRBV10-3 to TRBJ2-3; TRBD2 agrees at 14 bases. Trimming took 0 bases from V and 9 from J; bases not matched to a gene: 11. This CDR3 has 18 amino acids. CDR1 is ENHRY, CDR2 SYGVKD, per germline. CDR3 protein: CAISESPGTSGGPPTQYF. DNA of the CDR3: TGTGCCATCAGTGAGTCCCCCGGGACTAGCGGGGGCCCCCCCACGCAGTATTTT.

Comment on this clonotype: This may be a read error: a much more frequent sequence differs by one nucleotide. This sequence joins TRBV10-3 and TRBJ2-2; TRBD1 is a possible D gene (6 bases). The length of the CDR3 is 16 residues. Germline CDR1 ENHRY, CDR2 SYGVKD. CDR3 residues: CAISVLQGSNTVELFF. The CDR3 DNA follows: TGTGCCATCAGTGTACTACAGGGCTCGAACACCGTGGAGCTGTTTTTT.

This clonotype was counted ten times or more. In DNA form, the CDR3 reads TGTGCCAGCAGCGTAGGGACAGGGGGCTACACCTTC. Its protein product is CASSVGTGGYTF. The chain employs TRBV9 and TRBJ1-2; 8 nucleotides agree with TRBD1. The CDR3 is 12 residues long. From germline, CDR1 is SGDLS and CDR2 YYNGEE. With V trimmed by 0 bases and J by 8 bases, 0 bases remained unmatched.

This clonotype came up a few times. V usage is TRBV6-1 and J usage is TRBJ2-1, with TRBD1 as a possible D gene (7 bases). V was pared by 8 bases and J by 1 base, with 15 bases between. The CDR3 has 15 amino acids. CDR1 MNHNS and CDR2 SASEGT come from the germline V gene. The CDR3 DNA reads TGTGCCAGCCGAAAGGAGGGGGCTTCCTACAATGAGCAGTTCTTC. Translating it yields CASRKEGASYNEQFF.

This clonotype was seen a handful of times. The CDR3 coding sequence is TGTGCCAGCAGCCCCCATGGCGGGCAGGGGGCTTCGGGCACTGAAGCTTTCTTT. This gives the protein CASSPHGGQGASGTEAFF. This chain links TRBV11-2 with TRBJ1-1, with 8 bases fitting TRBD1. This CDR3 is built from 18 residues. Germline V lookup: CDR1 SGHAT, CDR2 FQNNGV. Germline trimming cut 5 bases from V and 4 bases from J; bases unmatched to any gene: 18. Combining the CDR3 with reference TRBV11-2 and TRBJ1-1 gives the whole variable domain EAGVAQSPRYKIIEKRQSVAFWCNPISGHATLYWYQQILGQGPKLLIQFQNNGVVDDSQLPKDRFSAERLKGVDSTLKIQPAKLEDSAVYLCASSPHGGQGASGTEAFFGQGTRLTVV.

The sample holds a few counts of this clonotype. CDR3 sequence reads: CASSKGDISSYEQYF. Here the CDR3 DNA reads TGTGCCAGCAGCAAAGGGGACATAAGCTCCTACGAGCAGTACTTC. This chain uses TRBV7-9 with TRBJ2-7; tentative D call: TRBD1 (6 bases). CDR3 length equals 15 residues. Trimming left V 5 bases short and J 0 bases short, with 14 bases between. The V gene's germline CDR1 is SEHNR and CDR2 FQNEAQ (reference sequence).

This clonotype turned up a few times. The chain combines TRBV10-3 with TRBJ2-7; D is tentatively TRBD1 or TRBD2 (5 bases each). This CDR3 is 11 amino acids long. Per the germline V gene, CDR1 is ENHRY and CDR2 is SYGVKD. The V and J ends lost 6 bases and 4 bases respectively, with 7 bases between them. This CDR3 is CAISEGYEQYF. In DNA form, the CDR3 reads TGTGCCATCAGCGAGGGGTACGAGCAGTACTTC.

This clonotype was recorded many times. J is TRBJ1-1 and V is TRBV5-1; D possibly corresponds to TRBD1 (6 bases). CDR1 SGHRS and CDR2 YFSETQ come from the germline V gene. V lost 4 bases to trimming and J lost 0 bases, with 16 bases between them. The CDR3 consists of 16 residues. The chain's CDR3 is CASSPYGGPLNTEAFF. In nucleotides, the CDR3 is TGCGCCAGCAGCCCGTATGGGGGGCCTTTGAACACTGAAGCTTTCTTT.

This clonotype was counted only a few times. The V gene is TRBV7-3, the J gene TRBJ2-7; TRBD2 aligns across 7 bases. Trimming cost V 1 base and J 7 bases; bases outside gene matches: 10. The germline V gene encodes CDR1 SGHTA and CDR2 FQGTGA. This CDR3 has 15 amino acids. The CDR3 DNA is TGTGCCAGCAGCTTAAGCGGGGGTTCGGCGGGTGAGCAGTACTTC. It is translated as CASSLSGGSAGEQYF.

In this sample, this clonotype turned up many times. The chain employs TRBV12-3 or TRBV12-4 and TRBJ2-7; either TRBD1 or TRBD2 may fit D (5 bases each). Trimming removed 2 bases at V and 3 bases at J, with 11 bases between. The CDR3 is 14 amino acids. CDR3 region: CASSLPGTVYEQYF. CDR3 in DNA: TGTGCCAGCAGTTTACCCGGGACGGTCTACGAGCAGTACTTC.

This clonotype was detected only a few times. V gene TRBV28 combines with J gene TRBJ1-5, with TRBD1 matching 10 bases. The junction had 8 bases not matched to a gene; V was cut back by 6 bases and J by 3 bases. The CDR3 is made up of 16 amino acids. From germline, CDR1 is MDHEN and CDR2 SYDVKM. The CDR3 nucleotides are TGTGCCAGCAGACTGAGGACAGGGGGTAACAATCAGCCCCAGCATTTT. It encodes CASRLRTGGNNQPQHF.

This clonotype was counted only a few times. Here the CDR3 reads CASSGRALGRVPGDTQYF. The CDR3 DNA is TGTGCCAGCAGCGGGAGGGCACTTGGCAGGGTCCCAGGGGATACGCAGTATTTT. The rearrangement links TRBV6-1 to TRBJ2-3; TRBD2 matches 8 bases. Germline-derived CDR1 and CDR2 are MNHNS and SASEGT. V was clipped by 6 bases and J by 6 bases; unmatched bases: 20. This CDR3 has 18 amino acids.

The chain is built from TRBV6-1 and TRBJ1-2, with D possibly matching TRBD1 (6 bases). Germline loops: CDR1 MNHNS, CDR2 SASEGT. The CDR3 sequence is 13 residues long. Trimming took off 7 bases at V and 3 bases at J, with 12 bases between the two ends. DNA for the CDR3: TGTGCCAGCAACAGGGCGGGAGACTATGGCTACACCTTC. Translation: CASNRAGDYGYTF.

Only a few counts were recorded for this clonotype. The chain's CDR3 is CASSLVTGGSGYTF. Here the CDR3 DNA reads TGTGCCAGCAGCCTTGTAACAGGGGGCTCTGGCTACACCTTC. V is TRBV3-1 and J is TRBJ1-2; 9 positions match TRBD1. The CDR3 loop spans 14 amino acids. The V gene end was trimmed by 4 bases and the J gene end by 7 bases; junction bases not matched to a gene: 7. Germline values: CDR1 LGHDT, CDR2 YNNKEL (reference sequence).

This clonotype showed up many times. The rearrangement links TRBV5-1 to TRBJ2-7; maybe TRBD1 (5 bases). Germline V gene sequence: CDR1 SGHRS, CDR2 YFSETQ. CDR3 length: 13 residues. Trimming removed 0 bases from V and 1 base from J, with 5 bases in between. DNA of the CDR3: TGCGCCAGCAGCTTGGACAGGTCCTACGAGCAGTACTTC. Translated, it gives CASSLDRSYEQYF. Together with reference TRBV5-1 and TRBJ2-7, the CDR3 gives the full variable domain: KAGVTQTPRYLIKTRGQQVTLSCSPISGHRSVSWYQQTPGQGLQFLFEYFSETQRNKGNFPGRFSGRQFSNSRSEMNVSTLELGDSALYLCASSLDRSYEQYFGPGTRLTVT.

This clonotype was detected only a few times. CDR3 sequence reads: CASSPPGNEKLFF. The CDR3 coding sequence is TGTGCCAGCAGCCCCCCGGGTAATGAAAAACTGTTTTTT. J is TRBJ1-4 and V is TRBV11-2; D gene uncertain. The V gene lost 5 bases and the J gene lost 4 bases, with 8 bases spanning the gap. CDR1 and CDR2 (germline): SGHAT, FQNNGV. The CDR3 covers 13 residues.

This clonotype was picked up one time. One end of the junction fails to match germline, which may point to a read error. This sequence joins TRBV14 and TRBJ2-2, with TRBD2 as a possible D gene (5 bases). The CDR3 sequence is 14 residues long. In germline, CDR1 is SGHDN, CDR2 FVKESK. The CDR3: CARSQGLYTGELFF. CDR3 DNA sequence: TGTGCCAGAAGCCAAGGACTGTACACCGGGGAGCTGTTTTTT.

J is TRBJ2-5 and V is TRBV28, with D possibly matching TRBD1 (6 bases). CDR1 is MDHEN, CDR2 SYDVKM, per germline. The V gene lost 6 bases and the J gene lost 2 bases, with 13 bases spanning the gap. CDR3 length: 14 amino acids. The CDR3 is CASSTLDRQETQYF. DNA of the CDR3: TGTGCCAGCAGCACCCTGGACAGACAAGAGACCCAGTACTTC.

The V call is TRBV7-2, the J call TRBJ2-3; D is undetermined. V lost 6 bases and J lost 3, with 13 bases in between. This CDR3 has 14 residues. CDR1 is SGHTA, CDR2 FQGNSA, per germline. This CDR3 is CASRLNPGTDTQYF. The CDR3 nucleotides are TGTGCCAGCAGGTTAAACCCCGGGACAGATACGCAGTATTTT.

This clonotype was found many times. The chain combines TRBV7-2 with TRBJ1-5; 10 bases line up with TRBD1. V lost 4 bases to trimming and J lost 6 bases; unmatched junction nucleotides: 6. The V gene's germline CDR1 is SGHTA and CDR2 FQGNSA. The CDR3 sequence is 15 residues long. DNA of the CDR3: TGTGCCAGCAGCTCCATGACAGGGGGCTCTCAGCCCCAGCATTTT. Its translation: CASSSMTGGSQPQHF.

Only a few counts were recorded for this clonotype. The gene calls are TRBV28 and TRBJ2-1; D perhaps matches TRBD2 (6 bases). V gave up 3 bases and J gave up 7 bases, with 19 bases separating them. Looked up from germline, CDR1 is MDHEN and CDR2 is SYDVKM. This CDR3 comprises 16 residues. The CDR3 here is CASSFVMAGKRNEQFF. DNA for the CDR3: TGTGCCAGCAGTTTCGTTATGGCGGGGAAGAGAAATGAGCAGTTCTTC. The variable domain in full, with the rest retrieved from reference TRBV28 and TRBJ2-1, is DVKVTQSSRYLVKRTGEKVFLECVQDMDHENMFWYRQDPGLGLRLIYFSYDVKMKEKGDIPEGYSVSREKKERFSLILESASTNQTSMYLCASSFVMAGKRNEQFFGPGTRLTVL.

The chain combines TRBV10-3 with TRBJ1-1; unclear D gene. The CDR3 is made up of 16 amino acids. V lost 6 bases and J 5 bases, leaving 22 bases between the germline ends. Germline assignment: CDR1 ENHRY and CDR2 SYGVKD. The DNA of the CDR3 is TGTGCCATCAGCCCCGGGCTCGTCTGGTTGGAGACTGAAGCTTTCTTT. This encodes CAISPGLVWLETEAFF.